Described below is a single T cell receptor beta chain sequence and its context. Its antigen is still unknown. The sample is drawn from a study of early T cells in non-severe SARS-CoV-2 infection. The overall study: Whole-blood bulk RNA, unsorted, was sequenced, and chains were unpaired. Study conclusions and caveats: Private and CD4 specificities were missed by VDJdb matching, skewed to anti-spike CD8.

V lost 1 base and J 6 bases, leaving 7 bases between the germline ends. This CDR3 has 11 residues. Per germline, CDR1 DFQATT and CDR2 SNEGSKA (reference sequence). Individual cDNA molecules each received unique molecular identifiers attached to them. One entry per CDR3 protein, called by TCRdb with MiXCR from the 5' RACE reads. The data hold over 35,000 distinct CDR3 sequences, with about 5.7% observed a single time. This sequence originates from an adult who was a healthcare worker with PCR-confirmed SARS-CoV-2 infection or an uninfected control (not recorded which). Source: whole blood, taken at baseline. V and J are TRBV20-1 and TRBJ2-7, with no clear D. The CDR3 here is CSARVLLEQYF. CDR3 nucleotide sequence: TGCAGTGCTAGAGTTCTTCTCGAGCAGTACTTC.